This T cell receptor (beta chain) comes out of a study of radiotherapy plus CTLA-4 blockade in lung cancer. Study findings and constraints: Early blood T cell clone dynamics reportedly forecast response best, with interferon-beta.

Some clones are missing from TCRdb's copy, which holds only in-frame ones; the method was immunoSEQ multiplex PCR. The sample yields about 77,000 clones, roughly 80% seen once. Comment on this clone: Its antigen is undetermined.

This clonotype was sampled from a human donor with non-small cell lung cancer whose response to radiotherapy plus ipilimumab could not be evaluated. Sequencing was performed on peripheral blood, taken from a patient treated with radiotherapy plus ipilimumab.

Here the CDR3 DNA reads TGTGCCAGCAGTATCCAGGGGGCTGGCGAAAAACTGTTTTTT. Encoded protein: CASSIQGAGEKLFF. The rearrangement joins TRBV2 to TRBJ1-4; the match to TRBD1 covers 8 bases. J was trimmed by 8 bases and V by 5 bases; bases with no gene match: 7. Germline lookup yields CDR1 SNHLY and CDR2 FYNNEI. This CDR3 comprises 14 residues.